The present TCR beta chain was sequenced within a study of CD8 T cells in Susac syndrome. Random hexamers were used to reverse transcribe an amount of 0.5 to 1 ug RNA. MiXCR, applied by TCRdb to the immunoSEQ multiplex PCR reads, yields one record per CDR3 protein. The table includes fewer than 100,000 distinct CDR3 sequences, over 75% detected once. CDR3 length equals 14 residues. V lost 6 bases and J lost 2, with 13 bases in between. CDR1 and CDR2 (germline): LNHDA, SQIVND (reference sequence). This TCR came from a human donor with multiple sclerosis. The chain has TRBV19 and TRBJ1-1; no reliable D call. Input material: CD8+ T cells from PBMCs. Here the CDR3 reads CASRLGRGNTEAFF. CDR3 DNA: TGTGCCAGTAGATTAGGGCGAGGAAACACTGAAGCTTTCTTT. Together with reference TRBV19 and TRBJ1-1, the CDR3 gives the full variable domain: DGGITQSPKYLFRKEGQNVTLSCEQNLNHDAMYWYRQDPGQGLRLIYYSQIVNDFQKGDIAEGYSVSREKKESFPLTVTSAQKNPTAFYLCASRLGRGNTEAFFGQGTRLTVV.